The 21 T cell receptor beta chains presented below share a single source sample, sequenced in a study of blood T cell repertoires in COVID-19. Sequencing was performed with immunoSEQ multiplex PCR; in TCRdb, only in-frame clones are kept and a portion is missing. The profile covers about 230,000 clones, with over 75% appearing a single time and roughly 7.9% taken by the ten largest. Sequencing was carried out using peripheral blood. These receptor sequences come from an elderly woman with acute or convalescent COVID-19.

The CDR3 bases are TGTGCCAGCAGCCCGACGGGGGATACGCAGTATTTT. Its translation: CASSPTGDTQYF. The chain recombines TRBV14 with TRBJ2-3; tentatively, D is TRBD2 (5 bases). The CDR3 loop spans 12 amino acids. V dropped 4 bases and J dropped 6 bases, with 8 bases sitting between them. The germline gives CDR1 SGHDN, CDR2 FVKESK.

This clone was picked up a small number of times. The gene calls are TRBV3-1 (or the pseudogene TRBV3-2) and TRBJ2-1; D is possibly TRBD2 (7 bases). The germline V and J ends were trimmed by 6 bases and 4 bases, with 13 bases remaining between them. The germline V gene has CDR1 LGHDT and CDR2 YNNKEL (reference sequence). This CDR3 is 14 amino acids long. Here the CDR3 reads CASSRRGGYNEQFF. CDR3 bases: TGTGCCAGCAGTAGGAGGGGGGGTTACAATGAGCAGTTCTTC.

This clone was seen ten or more times. V and J are TRBV12-3 or TRBV12-4 and TRBJ1-1; D is unclear. The CDR3 sequence is 11 residues long. Trimming removed 7 bases from V and 6 bases from J, with 9 bases in between. CDR3 sequence: CASISISEAFF. The CDR3 coding sequence is TGTGCCAGCATTAGTATCTCTGAAGCTTTCTTT.

The chain uses TRBV7-2 and TRBJ1-6; D is ambiguous. CDR3 length equals 13 residues. Looked up from germline, CDR1 is SGHTA and CDR2 is FQGNSA. V lost 1 base and J lost 13, with 11 bases in between. This CDR3 reads CASSLGRVWPLHF. The CDR3 region has the DNA TGTGCCAGCAGCTTAGGTCGCGTGTGGCCCCTCCACTTT.

The rearrangement uses TRBV6-5 and TRBJ2-7; 10 bases fit TRBD1. V gave up 6 bases and J gave up 2 bases; unmatched junction bases: 7. Germline V CDR1 and CDR2: MNHEY, SVGAGI. The CDR3 totals 15 residues. CDR3 protein: CASSPRTGGPYEQYF. The CDR3 bases are TGTGCCAGCAGCCCAAGGACAGGGGGGCCCTACGAGCAGTACTTC.

The rearrangement links TRBV29-1 to TRBJ2-3, with 7 bases matching TRBD1. Germline-derived CDR1 and CDR2 are SQVTM and ANQGSEA. Trimming removed 4 bases from V and 0 bases from J; junction bases left unmatched: 13. This CDR3 spans 17 amino acids. For the CDR3, the DNA is TGCAGCGTTGGAGGACAGGCCCCCGTACTTAGCACAGATACGCAGTATTTT. It is translated as CSVGGQAPVLSTDTQYF.

The genes are TRBV6-5 and TRBJ2-7; D unclear. Per germline, CDR1 MNHEY and CDR2 SVGAGI. Trimming took 3 bases from V and 0 from J, leaving 12 bases between them. This CDR3 has 15 residues. For the CDR3, the DNA is TGTGCCAGCAGTTATCTGGGCAGGTCCTCCTACGAGCAGTACTTC. It is translated as CASSYLGRSSYEQYF.

V usage is TRBV3-1 (or the pseudogene TRBV3-2) and J usage is TRBJ2-5, with D tentatively TRBD1 (5 bases). Germline V gene data show CDR1 as LGHDT and CDR2 as YNNKEL (reference sequence). Trimming left V 3 bases short and J 4 bases short, with 12 bases between. This CDR3 region has 14 residues. The CDR3 region is CASSHSQDRETQYF. In DNA, the CDR3 is TGTGCCAGCAGCCACTCACAGGACCGAGAGACCCAGTACTTC.

The chain recombines TRBV5-4 with TRBJ1-2; D is uncertain. The CDR3 covers 13 residues. Germline values: CDR1 SGHNT, CDR2 YYREEE (reference sequence). Trimming took off 4 bases at V and 7 bases at J, with 14 bases between the two ends. The CDR3 sequence is CASSPERVGGYTF. CDR3 in DNA: TGTGCCAGCAGCCCTGAGAGGGTCGGTGGCTACACCTTC.

This clone has just one count. The chain combines TRBV3-1 (or the pseudogene TRBV3-2) with TRBJ2-3, with a possible D match to TRBD2 (7 bases). Between the trimmed V and J ends, which lost 1 base and 6 bases, there was a span of 14 bases. The germline V gene encodes CDR1 LGHDT and CDR2 YNNKEL (reference sequence). The CDR3 contains 15 residues. The CDR3 nucleotides are TGTGCCAGCAGCCAAGCGGGTGGGGGGGCCGATACGCAGTATTTT. It specifies CASSQAGGGADTQYF.

This sequence joins TRBV4-2 and TRBJ1-2; TRBD1 agrees at 9 bases. V shed 4 bases, J shed 5 bases, and the junction held 11 bases outside the gene matches. The CDR3 is made up of 16 amino acids. Germline V gene sequence: CDR1 LGHNA, CDR2 YNFKEQ. CDR3 region: CASSLEDRGALYGYTF. The CDR3, as DNA: TGTGCCAGCAGCCTAGAAGACAGGGGGGCGTTATATGGCTACACCTTC.

This chain connects TRBV6-5 to TRBJ2-5; 8 nucleotides align to TRBD2. Trimming at V came to 10 bases and at J to 4 bases, leaving 14 bases not matched to a gene. CDR1 and CDR2 (germline): MNHEY, SVGAGI. This CDR3 spans 15 amino acids. CDR3 sequence reads: CATRAGESLVETQYF. The CDR3, as DNA: TGTGCCACTAGAGCGGGAGAATCTCTGGTAGAGACCCAGTACTTC.

The V gene is TRBV20-1, the J gene TRBJ1-2, with D unclear. CDR1 DFQATT and CDR2 SNEGSKA come from the germline V gene (reference sequence). The CDR3 loop spans 15 amino acids. Trimming left V 3 bases short and J 2 bases short, with 16 bases between. CDR3 residues: CSASISGSPNYGYTF. The DNA for the CDR3 is TGCAGTGCTAGTATCTCGGGGTCTCCCAACTATGGCTACACCTTC.

This chain connects TRBV3-1 (or the pseudogene TRBV3-2) to TRBJ2-5, with 8 nucleotides matching TRBD2. The V and J ends lost 1 base and 7 bases, in that order; junction bases with no gene match: 5. The CDR3 runs to 14 residues. Germline V gene lookup returns CDR1 LGHDT and CDR2 YNNKEL (reference sequence). The CDR3 is CASSQAGGAGTQYF. In DNA form, the CDR3 reads TGTGCCAGCAGCCAAGCGGGGGGGGCCGGGACCCAGTACTTC.

The gene calls are TRBV5-1 and TRBJ1-3; possibly TRBD1 for D (5 bases). The germline V and J ends were trimmed by 3 bases and 0 bases, with 16 bases remaining between them. In germline, CDR1 is SGHRS, CDR2 YFSETQ. The CDR3 runs to 17 residues. CDR3 loop: CASSWNAGTDSGNTIYF. The CDR3 DNA follows: TGCGCCAGCAGCTGGAACGCGGGGACCGACTCTGGAAACACCATATATTTT.

The V gene is TRBV5-6, the J gene TRBJ2-3, with 13 bases identical to TRBD2. After removal of 4 bases from V and 2 bases from J, the junction contained 4 bases not matched to a gene. CDR1 is SGHDT and CDR2 is YYEEEE in the germline V gene. The length of the CDR3 is 16 residues. The CDR3 reads CASSPGLAGHTDTQYF. CDR3 DNA sequence: TGTGCCAGCAGCCCGGGACTAGCGGGGCACACAGATACGCAGTATTTT.

The V and J genes are TRBV27 and TRBJ1-6; D gene uncertain. Germline V lookup: CDR1 MNHEY, CDR2 SMNVEV (reference sequence). The CDR3 loop spans 14 amino acids. Trimming took 3 bases from V and 9 from J, leaving 12 bases between them. Here the CDR3 reads CASSLSRVSSPLHF. Here the CDR3 DNA reads TGTGCCAGCAGTTTGTCGAGGGTGAGTTCACCCCTCCACTTT.

This clone occurred once. This chain uses TRBV6-2 or TRBV6-3 with TRBJ1-5; 7 bases map to TRBD1. J gave up 0 bases and V 5 bases, and 4 bases lay outside the gene matches. The CDR3 sequence is 15 residues long. CDR1 is MNHEY, CDR2 SVGEGT, per germline. The DNA for the CDR3 is TGTGCCAGCAGTCGGGACAGTTATAGCAATCAGCCCCAGCATTTT. Protein product: CASSRDSYSNQPQHF.

The gene calls are TRBV5-5 and TRBJ1-4; D might be TRBD1 (5 bases). Per germline, CDR1 SGHKS and CDR2 YYEKEE (reference sequence). The CDR3 loop spans 15 amino acids. The V and J ends lost 4 bases and 8 bases respectively, with 18 bases between them. Here the CDR3 DNA reads TGTGCCAGCAGCGAAGCTACAGGAGACTCCGAAAAACTGTTTTTT. Translated: CASSEATGDSEKLFF. Based on the CDR3 plus reference TRBV5-5 and TRBJ1-4, the full variable domain is DAGVTQSPTHLIKTRGQQVTLRCSPISGHKSVSWYQQVLGQGPQFIFQYYEKEERGRGNFPDRFSARQFPNYSSELNVNALLLGDSALYLCASSEATGDSEKLFFGSGTQLSVL.

This chain connects TRBV4-1 to TRBJ2-1, with TRBD1 matching over 10 bases. The CDR3 consists of 17 residues. V shed 2 bases and J 0 bases; nucleotides not matched to a gene: 4. Germline-derived CDR1 and CDR2 are MGHRA and YSYEKL. Here the CDR3 DNA reads TGCGCCAGCAGCCAACCGGGACAGGGGACCTCCTACAATGAGCAGTTCTTC. Its translation is CASSQPGQGTSYNEQFF.

This clone appeared a few times. V gene TRBV28 combines with J gene TRBJ1-2; D unresolved. The CDR3 consists of 15 residues. Germline CDR1 reads MDHEN; CDR2 reads SYDVKM. With 3 bases removed from V and 0 bases from J, the gap between germline ends came to 11 bases. This CDR3 is CASSLEQPTNYGYTF. CDR3 bases: TGTGCCAGCAGTTTGGAACAGCCTACTAACTATGGCTACACCTTC.